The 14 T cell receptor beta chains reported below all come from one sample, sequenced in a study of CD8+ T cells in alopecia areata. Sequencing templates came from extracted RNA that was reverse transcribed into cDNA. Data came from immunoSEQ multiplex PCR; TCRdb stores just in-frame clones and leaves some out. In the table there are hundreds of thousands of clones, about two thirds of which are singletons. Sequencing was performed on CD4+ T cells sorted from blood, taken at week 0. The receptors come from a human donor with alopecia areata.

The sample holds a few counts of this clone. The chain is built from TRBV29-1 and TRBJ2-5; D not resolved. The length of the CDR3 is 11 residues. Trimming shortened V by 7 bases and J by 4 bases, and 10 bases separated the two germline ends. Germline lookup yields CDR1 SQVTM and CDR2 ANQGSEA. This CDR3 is CSGGVRETQYF. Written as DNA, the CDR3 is TGCAGCGGGGGTGTTCGAGAGACCCAGTACTTC.

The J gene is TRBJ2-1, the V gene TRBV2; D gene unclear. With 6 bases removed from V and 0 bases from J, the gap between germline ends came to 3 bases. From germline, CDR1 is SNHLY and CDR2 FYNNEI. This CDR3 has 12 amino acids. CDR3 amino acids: CASSGSYNEQFF. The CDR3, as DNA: TGTGCCAGCAGCGGCTCCTACAATGAGCAGTTCTTC.

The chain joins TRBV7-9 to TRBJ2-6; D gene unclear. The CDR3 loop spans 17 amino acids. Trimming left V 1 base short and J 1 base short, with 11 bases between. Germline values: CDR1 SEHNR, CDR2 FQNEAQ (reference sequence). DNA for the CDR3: TGTGCCAGCAGCTTAGAGATGGTTGCATCTGGGGCCAACGTCCTGACTTTC. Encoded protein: CASSLEMVASGANVLTF.

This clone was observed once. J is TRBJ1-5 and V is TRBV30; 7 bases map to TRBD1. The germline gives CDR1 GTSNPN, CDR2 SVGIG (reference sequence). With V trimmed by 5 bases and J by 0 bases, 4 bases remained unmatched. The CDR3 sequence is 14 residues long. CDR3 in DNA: TGTGCCTGGGCGGGACAGTATAGCAATCAGCCCCAGCATTTT. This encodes CAWAGQYSNQPQHF.

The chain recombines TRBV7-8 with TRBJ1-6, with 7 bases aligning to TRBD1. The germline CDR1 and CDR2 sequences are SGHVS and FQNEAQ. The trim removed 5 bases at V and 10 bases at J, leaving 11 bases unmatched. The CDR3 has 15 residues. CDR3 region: CASSRQGSIRSPLHF. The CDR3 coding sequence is TGTGCCAGCAGCCGACAGGGATCGATCCGGTCACCCCTCCACTTT.

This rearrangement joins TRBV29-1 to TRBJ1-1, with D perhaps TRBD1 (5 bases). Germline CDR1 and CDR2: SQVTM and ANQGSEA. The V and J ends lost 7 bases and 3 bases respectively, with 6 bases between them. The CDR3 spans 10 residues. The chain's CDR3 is CSGGDTEAFF. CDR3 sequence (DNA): TGCAGCGGGGGGGACACTGAAGCTTTCTTT.

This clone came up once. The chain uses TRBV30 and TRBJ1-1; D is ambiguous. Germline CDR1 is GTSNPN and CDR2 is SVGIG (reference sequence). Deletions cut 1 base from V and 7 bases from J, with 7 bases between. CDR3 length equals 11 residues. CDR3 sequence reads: CAWSARNEAFF. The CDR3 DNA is TGTGCCTGGAGTGCGCGTAATGAAGCTTTCTTT.

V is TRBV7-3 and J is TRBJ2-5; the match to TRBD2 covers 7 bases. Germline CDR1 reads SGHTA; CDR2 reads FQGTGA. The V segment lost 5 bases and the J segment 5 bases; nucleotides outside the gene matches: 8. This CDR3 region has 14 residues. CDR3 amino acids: CASSPSRGGETQYF. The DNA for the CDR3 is TGTGCCAGCAGCCCCTCTAGGGGAGGGGAGACCCAGTACTTC.

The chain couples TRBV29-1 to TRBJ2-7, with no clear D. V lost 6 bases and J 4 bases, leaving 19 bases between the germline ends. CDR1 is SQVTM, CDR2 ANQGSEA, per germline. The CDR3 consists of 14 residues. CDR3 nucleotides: TGCAGCGTAGCCGGGTTGGGTGGTATTTACGAGCAGTACTTC. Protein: CSVAGLGGIYEQYF.

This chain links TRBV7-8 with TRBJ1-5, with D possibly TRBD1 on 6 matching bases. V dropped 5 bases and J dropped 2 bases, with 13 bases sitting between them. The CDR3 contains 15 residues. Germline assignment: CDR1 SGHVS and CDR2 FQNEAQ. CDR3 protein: CASSPTQGGNQPQHF. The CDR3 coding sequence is TGTGCCAGCAGCCCCACACAGGGAGGCAATCAGCCCCAGCATTTT.

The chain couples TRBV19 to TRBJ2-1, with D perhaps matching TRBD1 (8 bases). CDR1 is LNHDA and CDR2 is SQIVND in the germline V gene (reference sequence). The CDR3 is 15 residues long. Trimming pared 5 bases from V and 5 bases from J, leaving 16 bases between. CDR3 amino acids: CASSPWTGRDNEQFF. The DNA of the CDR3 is TGTGCCAGTAGTCCCTGGACAGGGAGGGACAATGAGCAGTTCTTC.

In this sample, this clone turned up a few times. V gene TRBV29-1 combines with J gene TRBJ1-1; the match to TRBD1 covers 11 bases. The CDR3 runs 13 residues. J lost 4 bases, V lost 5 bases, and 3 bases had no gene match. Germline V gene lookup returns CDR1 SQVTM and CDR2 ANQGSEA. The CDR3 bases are TGCAGCGTTTGGGGACAGGGGGGCACTGAAGCTTTCTTT. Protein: CSVWGQGGTEAFF.

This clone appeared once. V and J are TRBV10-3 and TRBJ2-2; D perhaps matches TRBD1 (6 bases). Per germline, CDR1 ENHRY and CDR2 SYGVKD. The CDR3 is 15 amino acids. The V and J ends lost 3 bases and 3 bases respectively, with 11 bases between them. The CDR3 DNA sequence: TGTGCCATCAGTGAATCGACAGGATACACCGGGGAGCTGTTTTTT. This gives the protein CAISESTGYTGELFF.

The CDR3 bases are TGCGCCAGCAGCTTGGCGGGGGGGCCTAGCACAGATACGCAGTATTTT. Translated, it gives CASSLAGGPSTDTQYF. The chain joins TRBV5-1 to TRBJ2-3, with TRBD2 matching 8 bases. There are 16 residues in the CDR3. V dropped 0 bases and J dropped 0; count of bases not matched to a gene: 3. In germline, CDR1 is SGHRS, CDR2 YFSETQ.